What follows are 20 T cell receptor beta chains derived from one specimen sequenced in a study of T cell responses to AZD1222 COVID-19 vaccine (dated by TCRdb to 2020 to 2023). The receptor library was made with the immunoSEQ multiplex PCR assay. As stored in TCRdb, this immuneACCESS dataset retains in-frame rearrangements with V and J assigned. A fraction of the clones does not appear; measured against another copy, unresolved V genes explain less than half of the discrepancy, and the remainder lacks a known reason. This sample is represented by about 130,000 clones; approximately 93% of them were singletons. The ten top clones hold roughly 0.9% of the sample. The time point tag for this specimen amounts to: baseline before first vaccination. Sequenced here: peripheral blood, sampled on day 0 of AZD1222 vaccination. Receptors originate from an adult in good health.

The V and J genes are TRBV10-3 and TRBJ2-7; 9 positions agree with TRBD1. Germline loops: CDR1 ENHRY, CDR2 SYGVKD. After removal of 10 bases from V and 3 bases from J, the junction contained 4 bases not matched to a gene. The CDR3 sequence is 12 residues long. The CDR3 spells CATGQGHYEQYF. CDR3 nucleotides: TGTGCCACGGGACAGGGCCACTACGAGCAGTACTTC.

The chain joins TRBV27 to TRBJ2-2; 8 positions match TRBD2. The junction had 12 bases not matched to a gene; V was cut back by 3 bases and J by 3 bases. Germline values: CDR1 MNHEY, CDR2 SMNVEV (reference sequence). CDR3 length: 18 amino acids. CDR3 nucleotides: TGTGCCAGCAGTTTCGGTAGCCGGGGGGGATTATACACCGGGGAGCTGTTTTTT. It is translated as CASSFGSRGGLYTGELFF.

The chain couples TRBV5-5 to TRBJ2-2, with TRBD1 identical over 7 bases. The J segment lost 3 bases and the V segment lost 1 base, leaving 3 bases of the junction unmatched. The germline CDR1 and CDR2 sequences are SGHKS and YYEKEE (reference sequence). The CDR3 totals 15 residues. CDR3 protein: CASSLYRGHTGELFF. DNA for the CDR3: TGTGCCAGCAGCTTGTATAGGGGGCACACCGGGGAGCTGTTTTTT.

This sequence joins TRBV5-1 and TRBJ1-6; D not resolved. Looked up from germline, CDR1 is SGHRS and CDR2 is YFSETQ. Trimming left V 2 bases short and J 0 bases short, with 12 bases between. CDR3 size: 17 residues. CDR3 residues: CASSLGQKGSYNSPLHF. CDR3 nucleotides: TGCGCCAGCAGCTTAGGTCAGAAGGGCTCCTATAATTCACCCCTCCACTTT.

The rearrangement joins TRBV7-9 to TRBJ1-2; TRBD1 matches 7 bases. CDR3 length: 15 residues. CDR1 SEHNR and CDR2 FQNEAQ come from the germline V gene (reference sequence). V gave up 5 bases and J gave up 1 base; unmatched junction bases: 7. The CDR3: CASSRQGGGNYGYTF. The CDR3 DNA is TGTGCCAGCAGCAGACAGGGAGGGGGTAACTATGGCTACACCTTC.

The rearrangement uses TRBV6-1 and TRBJ1-6; tentatively, D is TRBD1 (5 bases). The CDR3 is made up of 14 amino acids. Trimming stripped 3 bases from V and 8 bases from J, with 11 bases between. Germline V gene data show CDR1 as MNHNS and CDR2 as SASEGT. CDR3 nucleotides: TGTGCCAGCAGTGAGGGGGTAGTTTATTCACCCCTCCACTTT. Translating gives CASSEGVVYSPLHF.

The chain combines TRBV2 with TRBJ2-7; D tentatively fits TRBD1 or TRBD2 (6 bases each). The germline V gene encodes CDR1 SNHLY and CDR2 FYNNEI. Trimming left V 9 bases short and J 3 bases short, with 12 bases between. This CDR3 comprises 12 residues. The DNA for the CDR3 is TGTGCCAGGGGGAGGACAGTCTACGAGCAGTACTTC. Amino acids: CARGRTVYEQYF.

The chain is built from TRBV4-1 and TRBJ1-2; TRBD1 matches at 8 bases. Trimming took 4 bases from V and 2 from J; bases not matched to a gene: 6. Germline V lookup: CDR1 MGHRA, CDR2 YSYEKL. CDR3 length: 15 residues. CDR3 sequence (DNA): TGCGCCAGCAGCCGCCCGGGACAGGACAACTATGGCTACACCTTC. Its translation is CASSRPGQDNYGYTF.

J is TRBJ2-7 and V is TRBV5-1, with a possible D match to TRBD2 (5 bases). Looked up from germline, CDR1 is SGHRS and CDR2 is YFSETQ. CDR3 size: 14 residues. V was cut by 3 bases and J by 2 bases, with 12 bases left in between. CDR3 residues: CASSSWTETYEQYF. The CDR3 DNA sequence: TGCGCCAGCAGCTCCTGGACTGAAACCTACGAGCAGTACTTC.

This chain connects TRBV6-1 to TRBJ1-3; D is uncertain. With 3 bases removed from V and 4 bases from J, the gap between germline ends came to 13 bases. Germline CDR1 reads MNHNS; CDR2 reads SASEGT. There are 15 residues in the CDR3. In nucleotides, the CDR3 is TGTGCCAGCAGTGACCCCGGGCTTTGGGGAAACACCATATATTTT. Translation gives CASSDPGLWGNTIYF.

The CDR3 sequence: CASSSRQGLTEAFF. CDR3 in DNA: TGTGCCAGCAGCTCCCGACAGGGGTTAACTGAAGCTTTCTTT. The V and J genes are TRBV7-9 and TRBJ1-1; 8 nucleotides align to TRBD1. Trimming cost V 4 bases and J 5 bases; bases outside gene matches: 6. The V gene's germline CDR1 is SEHNR and CDR2 FQNEAQ (reference sequence). CDR3 length: 14 amino acids.

The chain joins TRBV5-8 to TRBJ2-5; D is undetermined. The V gene's germline CDR1 is SGHTS and CDR2 YDEGEE. The V gene lost 2 bases and the J gene lost 5 bases, with 10 bases spanning the gap. The CDR3 is 13 residues long. CDR3 in amino acids: CASSFRSGETQYF. CDR3 DNA sequence: TGTGCCAGCAGCTTCAGGTCCGGCGAGACCCAGTACTTC.

The chain uses TRBV7-8 and TRBJ1-1; TRBD1 is a possible D gene (6 bases). Germline V CDR1 and CDR2: SGHVS, FQNEAQ. V dropped 5 bases and J dropped 0 bases, with 19 bases sitting between them. This CDR3 has 17 residues. Here the CDR3 DNA reads TGTGCCAGCAGCCTCAGACAGGAGTATCGTTTGAACACTGAAGCTTTCTTT. Its protein is CASSLRQEYRLNTEAFF.

This rearrangement joins TRBV9 to TRBJ2-3; 7 bases are a match to TRBD2. Germline V gives CDR1 SGDLS, CDR2 YYNGEE. The trim removed 4 bases at V and 6 bases at J, leaving 11 bases unmatched. The CDR3 totals 15 residues. The CDR3 here is CASSFYGGGRDTQYF. The CDR3 region has the DNA TGTGCCAGCAGCTTTTACGGCGGGGGTAGGGATACGCAGTATTTT.

The V and J genes are TRBV9 and TRBJ1-1; D is unclear. V was trimmed by 3 bases and J by 1 base, leaving 7 bases between them. Germline-derived CDR1 and CDR2 are SGDLS and YYNGEE. This CDR3 comprises 13 residues. In nucleotides, the CDR3 is TGTGCCAGCAGCGCAACAACGAACACTGAAGCTTTCTTT. Residues: CASSATTNTEAFF.

The chain has TRBV27 and TRBJ2-3; possibly TRBD1 for D (6 bases). V lost 5 bases and J lost 5, with 20 bases in between. The CDR3 consists of 16 residues. The germline gives CDR1 MNHEY, CDR2 SMNVEV (reference sequence). The CDR3 DNA is TGTGCCAGCAGTCCCAGGACAGACGGCGCAAGAGATACGCAGTATTTT. Translation: CASSPRTDGARDTQYF.

The chain joins TRBV23-1 to TRBJ2-3; no reliable D call. TRBV23-1 belongs to the ORF category, with a function that is uncertain. The V and J ends lost 4 bases and 6 bases respectively, with 11 bases between them. The CDR3 extends over 13 amino acids. The CDR3 sequence is CASSLSKADTQYF. The DNA for the CDR3 is TGCGCCAGCAGTCTTAGTAAGGCGGATACGCAGTATTTT.

The genes are TRBV19 and TRBJ1-4; 7 bases are a match to TRBD1. With 5 bases clipped from V and 7 bases from J, the junction kept 10 bases outside the gene matches. Germline assignment: CDR1 LNHDA and CDR2 SQIVND (reference sequence). The CDR3 contains 15 residues. CDR3 sequence reads: CASSDHRGMSEKLFF. CDR3 in DNA: TGTGCCAGTAGTGACCACAGGGGTATGAGTGAAAAACTGTTTTTT.

This chain links TRBV7-2 with TRBJ1-6; D ambiguous. V lost 1 base, J lost 14 bases, and 12 bases lay in between. CDR1 and CDR2 (germline): SGHTA, FQGNSA. The CDR3 is 13 amino acids. The CDR3 nucleotides read TGTGCCAGCAGCTTAGACCCCTGGGGAGCCCTCCACTTT. The encoded protein is CASSLDPWGALHF.

V gene TRBV18 combines with J gene TRBJ1-1; maybe TRBD1 (6 bases). Trimming stripped 6 bases from V and 3 bases from J, with 26 bases between. CDR1 is KGHSH, CDR2 LQKENI, per germline. This CDR3 region has 18 residues. Written as DNA, the CDR3 is TGTGCCAGCTCCCTTATCAGGGGAGTATCCAGTATCGACACTGAAGCTTTCTTT. Encoded protein: CASSLIRGVSSIDTEAFF.